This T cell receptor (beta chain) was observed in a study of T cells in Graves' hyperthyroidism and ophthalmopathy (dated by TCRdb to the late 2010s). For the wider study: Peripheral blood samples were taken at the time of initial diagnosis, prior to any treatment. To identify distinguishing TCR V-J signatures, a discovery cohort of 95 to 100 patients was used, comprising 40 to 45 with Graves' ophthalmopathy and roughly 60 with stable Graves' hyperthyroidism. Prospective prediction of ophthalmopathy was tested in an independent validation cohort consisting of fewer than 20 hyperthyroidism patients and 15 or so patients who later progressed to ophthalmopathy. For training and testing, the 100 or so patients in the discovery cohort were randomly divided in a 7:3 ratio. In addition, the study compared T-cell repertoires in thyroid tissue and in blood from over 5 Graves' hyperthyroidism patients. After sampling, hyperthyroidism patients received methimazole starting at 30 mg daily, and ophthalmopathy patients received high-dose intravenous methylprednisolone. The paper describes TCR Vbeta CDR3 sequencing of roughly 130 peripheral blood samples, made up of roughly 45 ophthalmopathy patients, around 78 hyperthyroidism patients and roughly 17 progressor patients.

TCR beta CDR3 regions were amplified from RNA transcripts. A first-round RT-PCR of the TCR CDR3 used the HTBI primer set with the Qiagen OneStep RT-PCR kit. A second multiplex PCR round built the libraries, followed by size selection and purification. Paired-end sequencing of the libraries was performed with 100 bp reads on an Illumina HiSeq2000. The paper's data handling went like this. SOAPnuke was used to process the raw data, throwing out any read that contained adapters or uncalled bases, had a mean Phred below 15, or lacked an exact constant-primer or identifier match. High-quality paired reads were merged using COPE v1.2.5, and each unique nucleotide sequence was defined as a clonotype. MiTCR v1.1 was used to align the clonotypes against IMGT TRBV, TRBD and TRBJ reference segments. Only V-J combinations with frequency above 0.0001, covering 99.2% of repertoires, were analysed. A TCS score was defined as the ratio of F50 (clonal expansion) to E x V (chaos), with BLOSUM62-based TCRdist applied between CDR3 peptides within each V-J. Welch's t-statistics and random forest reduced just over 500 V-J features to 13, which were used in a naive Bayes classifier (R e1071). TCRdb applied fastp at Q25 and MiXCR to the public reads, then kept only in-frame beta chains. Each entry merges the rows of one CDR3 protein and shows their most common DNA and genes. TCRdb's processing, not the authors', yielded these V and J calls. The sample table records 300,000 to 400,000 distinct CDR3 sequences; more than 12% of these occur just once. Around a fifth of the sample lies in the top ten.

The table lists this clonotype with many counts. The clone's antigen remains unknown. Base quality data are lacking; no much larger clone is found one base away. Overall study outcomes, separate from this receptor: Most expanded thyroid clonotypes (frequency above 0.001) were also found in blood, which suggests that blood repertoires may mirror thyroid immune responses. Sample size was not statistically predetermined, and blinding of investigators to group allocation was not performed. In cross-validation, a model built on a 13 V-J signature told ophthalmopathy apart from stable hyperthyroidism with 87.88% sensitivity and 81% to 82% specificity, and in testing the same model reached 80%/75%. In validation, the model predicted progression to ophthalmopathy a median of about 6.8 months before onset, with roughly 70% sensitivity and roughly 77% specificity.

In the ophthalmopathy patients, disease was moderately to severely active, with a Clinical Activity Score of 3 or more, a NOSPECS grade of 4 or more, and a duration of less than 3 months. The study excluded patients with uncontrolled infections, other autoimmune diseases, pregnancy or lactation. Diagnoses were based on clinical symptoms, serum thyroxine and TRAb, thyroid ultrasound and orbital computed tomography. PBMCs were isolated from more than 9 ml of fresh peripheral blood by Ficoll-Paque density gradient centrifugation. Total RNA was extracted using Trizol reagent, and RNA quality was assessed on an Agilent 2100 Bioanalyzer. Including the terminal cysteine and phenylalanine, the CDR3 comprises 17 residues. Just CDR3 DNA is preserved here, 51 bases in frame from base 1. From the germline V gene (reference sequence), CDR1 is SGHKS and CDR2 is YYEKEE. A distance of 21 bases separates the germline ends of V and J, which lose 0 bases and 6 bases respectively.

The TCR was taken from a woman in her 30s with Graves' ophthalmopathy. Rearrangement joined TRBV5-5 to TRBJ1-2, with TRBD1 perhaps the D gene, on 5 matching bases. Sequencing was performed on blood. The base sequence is TGTGCCAGCAGCTTGGTTGTCGGGGCAAGTTCTCTTCATGGCTACACCTTC. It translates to CASSLVVGASSLHGYTF. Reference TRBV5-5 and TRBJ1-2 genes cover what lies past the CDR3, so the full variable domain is DAGVTQSPTHLIKTRGQQVTLRCSPISGHKSVSWYQQVLGQGPQFIFQYYEKEERGRGNFPDRFSARQFPNYSSELNVNALLLGDSALYLCASSLVVGASSLHGYTFGSGTRLTVV.